The entry below describes one T cell receptor (beta chain). TCRdb's copy holds only in-frame clones and misses some; the assay was immunoSEQ multiplex PCR. The sample carries 55,000 to 85,000 clones, more than 65% recorded once. The data were taken from a study of blood T cell repertoires in COVID-19. Across the study: Specimens from acute and convalescent COVID-19 originated in the United States, Italy and Spain.

Germline V gives CDR1 MDHEN, CDR2 SYDVKM. V was trimmed by 5 bases and J by 3 bases, leaving 17 bases between them. The CDR3 contains 15 residues. This chain uses TRBV28 with TRBJ2-7; TRBD1 might be the D (6 bases). The sequenced sample consisted of peripheral blood. The receptor's source is a woman aged 65 to 85 with acute or convalescent COVID-19. The CDR3 here is CASSRETGLFYEQYF. The DNA for the CDR3 is TGTGCCAGCAGTAGGGAAACAGGGCTTTTCTACGAGCAGTACTTC.